This TCR beta chain is from a study of shared clonotypes between healthy human individuals. Study results and caveats: Non-shared clonotypes were found to have lower generation probabilities than the clonotypes that were shared by all four of the sorted-subset donors. Read depth was anticipated to influence clonotype sharing among donors.

Naive CD8 isolation took CD45RO-negative cells positively selected for CCR7 and excluded terminally differentiated effector memory CD45RA+ cells. Only Caucasian adults living in Nashville, Tennessee served as donors. Of note for this clone: Antigen specificity is unknown.

Assay: immunoSEQ multiplex PCR; the TCRdb copy retains only in-frame clones and omits some. This sample has approximately 2,200,000 clones, with about 92% found just once. The sequence was collected from a man younger than 35 in good health. Some clones in this sample may be carry-over from other donors' samples. Sample: naive CD8+ T cells from PBMCs.

The CDR3 coding sequence is TGTGCCAGCAGCTTGACAGTGGGCTACGAGCAGTACTTC. Encoded protein: CASSLTVGYEQYF. The chain is built from TRBV5-4 and TRBJ2-7; D gene unclear. Germline CDR1 reads SGHNT; CDR2 reads YYREEE (reference sequence). The V gene lost 1 base and the J gene lost 3 bases, with 8 bases spanning the gap. The CDR3 has 13 amino acids.